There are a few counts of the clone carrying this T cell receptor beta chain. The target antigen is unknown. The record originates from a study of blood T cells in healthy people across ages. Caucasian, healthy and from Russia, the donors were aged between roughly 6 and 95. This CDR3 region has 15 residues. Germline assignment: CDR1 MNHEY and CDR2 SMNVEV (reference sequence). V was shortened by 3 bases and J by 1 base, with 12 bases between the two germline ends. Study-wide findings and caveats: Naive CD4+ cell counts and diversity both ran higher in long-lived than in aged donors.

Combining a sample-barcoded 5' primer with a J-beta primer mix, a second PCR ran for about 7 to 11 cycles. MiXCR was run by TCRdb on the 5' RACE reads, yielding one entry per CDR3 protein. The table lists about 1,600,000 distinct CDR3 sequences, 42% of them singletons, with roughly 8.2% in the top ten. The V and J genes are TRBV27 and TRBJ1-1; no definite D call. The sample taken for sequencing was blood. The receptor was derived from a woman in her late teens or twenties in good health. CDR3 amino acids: CASSLGLAGNTEAFF. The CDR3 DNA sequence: TGTGCCAGCAGTTTGGGTCTGGCCGGGAACACTGAAGCTTTCTTT.